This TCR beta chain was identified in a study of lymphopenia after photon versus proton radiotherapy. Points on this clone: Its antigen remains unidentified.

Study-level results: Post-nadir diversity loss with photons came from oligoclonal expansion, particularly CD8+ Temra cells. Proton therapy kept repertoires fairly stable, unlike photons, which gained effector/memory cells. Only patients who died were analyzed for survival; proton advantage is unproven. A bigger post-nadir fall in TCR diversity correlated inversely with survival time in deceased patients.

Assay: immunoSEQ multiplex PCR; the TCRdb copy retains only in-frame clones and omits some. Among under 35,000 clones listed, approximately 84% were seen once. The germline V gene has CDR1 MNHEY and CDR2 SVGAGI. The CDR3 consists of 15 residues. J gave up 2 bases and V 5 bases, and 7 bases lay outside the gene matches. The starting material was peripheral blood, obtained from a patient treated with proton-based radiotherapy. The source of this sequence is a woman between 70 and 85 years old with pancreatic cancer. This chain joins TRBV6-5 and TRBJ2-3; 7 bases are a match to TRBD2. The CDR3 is CASSHAGETTDTQYF. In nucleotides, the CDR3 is TGTGCCAGCAGTCACGCGGGAGAGACCACAGATACGCAGTATTTT.